Listed below are T cell receptor beta chains from one sample, sequenced in a study of siplizumab effects on memory and regulatory T cells. Here immunoSEQ multiplex PCR was the method, and the copy in TCRdb shows in-frame clones only, minus some. In the table there are some 100,000 clones, under 95% of which are singletons. Sequencing was done on a sample of Tregs sorted from blood. The receptors stem from a human donor in good health. CDR3s include the opening cysteine and the closing phenylalanine or tryptophan. A D gene is named only where the DNA matches it firmly. The size of a clone is reported for some rows only, either as once, few or many, or as a class for expanded clones.

j_call clone_size v_call d_call cdr3_nt cdr3_aa
TRBJ1-5 - TRBV29-1 TRBD1 TGCAGCGTTGAAGGAGGGGGCGGTCAGCCCCAGCATTTT CSVEGGGGQPQHF
TRBJ1-1 - TRBV5-6 - TGTGCCAGCAGCTTGGGCCCAGGGGCTAGCACTGAAGCTTTCTTT CASSLGPGASTEAFF
TRBJ2-4 - TRBV11-2 - TGTGCCAGCAGCCCGCTACAGGGACCGAAAAACATTCAGTACTTC CASSPLQGPKNIQYF
TRBJ1-2 - TRBV6-5 - TGTGCCAGCAGTCGGAGGGCGGTCTACTATGGCTACACCTTC CASSRRAVYYGYTF
TRBJ2-7 - TRBV15 - TGTGCCACCAGCAGACCGGGCGGCGCCTACGAGCAGTACTTC CATSRPGGAYEQYF
TRBJ2-7 - TRBV7-9 - TGTGCCAGCAGCTTAGGGAGCGGGTTTAACGAGCAGTACTTC CASSLGSGFNEQYF
TRBJ1-2 - TRBV14 TRBD1 TGTGCCAGCAGCCAAGCAAACAGGGGGCTTAACTATGGCTACACCTTC CASSQANRGLNYGYTF
TRBJ2-7 - TRBV19 TRBD1 TGTGCCAGTAGCCCCTGGACAGGGATGAAGCACGAGCAGTACTTC CASSPWTGMKHEQYF
TRBJ2-5 - TRBV19 TRBD2 TGTGCCAGTAGTCCCCGGGGACTAGCTGGCGTGACCCAGTACTTC CASSPRGLAGVTQYF
TRBJ2-6 once TRBV10-3 TRBD1 TGTGCCTTCGAGGACAGGGAATCTGGGGCCAACGTCCTGACTTTC CAFEDRESGANVLTF
TRBJ1-1 few TRBV3-1/TRBV3-2 - TGTGCCAGCGGGCGGCCAGCTTTCTTT CASGRPAFF
TRBJ1-2 few TRBV2 TRBD1 TGTGCCAGCAGTTCGAGGACAGGGAACTATGGCTACACCTTC CASSSRTGNYGYTF
TRBJ1-6 - TRBV28 - TGTGCCAGCAGTACCACAGGTCTCAGCTATAATTCACCCCTCCACTTT CASSTTGLSYNSPLHF
TRBJ1-4 - TRBV6-1 - TGTGCCAGCAGTGACAGGGGCGCAACTAATGAAAAACTGTTTTTT CASSDRGATNEKLFF
TRBJ2-5 - TRBV6-5 TRBD2 TGTGCCAGCAGAGGGACTAGTCGGGGTCAAGAGACCCAGTACTTC CASRGTSRGQETQYF
TRBJ1-1 - TRBV5-1 - TGCGCCAGCAGCTTGCGGGGAGGGACTGAAGCTTTCTTT CASSLRGGTEAFF
TRBJ2-6 - TRBV6-1 - TGTGCCAGCAGTGCGCCTGGGGCCAACGTCCTGACTTTC CASSAPGANVLTF
TRBJ1-2 - TRBV10-3 TRBD1 TGTGCCATACGAGGGGGCAGGGACTTTGGCTACACCTTC CAIRGGRDFGYTF
TRBJ2-3 - TRBV5-4 - TGTGCCAGCAGCTTGGGGGGCGGTGTGACAGATACGCAGTATTTT CASSLGGGVTDTQYF
TRBJ2-3 - TRBV2 TRBD2 TGTGCCAGCAGTGATTCTAGCGGGGGCGTAGATACGCAGTATTTT CASSDSSGGVDTQYF
TRBJ2-1 - TRBV7-7 TRBD1 TGTGCTAGCAGCTTAGACAGGGGTCATGAGCAGTTCTTC CASSLDRGHEQFF
TRBJ1-1 - TRBV5-1 TRBD1 TGCGCCAGCAAATTGACAGGGTTGAACACTGAAGCTTTCTTT CASKLTGLNTEAFF
TRBJ2-1 - TRBV11-3 TRBD1 TGTGCCAGCAGCCCCCGGGACAGGGGCAACAATGAGCAGTTCTTC CASSPRDRGNNEQFF
TRBJ2-1 - TRBV29-1 TRBD2 TGCAGCGTTCATAGCGGGAGGTTTAACAATGAGCAGTTCTTC CSVHSGRFNNEQFF
TRBJ1-2 - TRBV6-1 TRBD1 TGTGCCAGCAGTGGCCGGACAGGGGGTTACAATGGCTACACCTTC CASSGRTGGYNGYTF
TRBJ2-1 - TRBV5-1 TRBD2 TGCGCCAGCAGCTTGCTTAGCGGGACCCTCAATGAGCAGTTCTTC CASSLLSGTLNEQFF
TRBJ2-1 - TRBV5-8 - TGTGCCAGCAGCTCCCCATTGGGGTTAGGGGGGTACAATGAGCAGTTCTTC CASSSPLGLGGYNEQFF
TRBJ1-2 - TRBV2 - TGTGCCAGCTTTGGCAGGCCCGTTAACTATGGCTACACCTTC CASFGRPVNYGYTF
TRBJ2-7 - TRBV5-1 - TGCGCCAGCAGCCCCCGAGACAGGCGTCACTACGAGCAGTACTTC CASSPRDRRHYEQYF
TRBJ2-2 - TRBV5-4 TRBD2 TGTGCCAGCAGCTTGAGGGCTAGCGGGGGTCGGGAGCTGTTTTTT CASSLRASGGRELFF
TRBJ1-5 - TRBV6-1 - TGTGCCAGCAGGGACGTCAATCAGCCCCAGCATTTT CASRDVNQPQHF
TRBJ2-7 - TRBV5-1 TRBD1 TGCGCCAGCAGCTTTCCGACAGGGGACGAGCAGTACTTC CASSFPTGDEQYF
TRBJ1-1 - TRBV29-1 - TGCAGCGTTGAACAGGGCGCGAACACTGAAGCTTTCTTT CSVEQGANTEAFF
TRBJ2-1 - TRBV6-5 - TGTGCCAGCAGCCACGGGACCCGAGAGGAAAATGAGCAGTTCTTC CASSHGTREENEQFF
TRBJ2-1 - TRBV5-1 - TGCGCCAGCAGCTTGACGGTTAGCTCCTACAATGAGCAGTTCTTC CASSLTVSSYNEQFF
TRBJ1-2 - TRBV5-5 - TGTGCCAGCAGGAAAGCGGGGTCGGACTATGGCTACACCTTC CASRKAGSDYGYTF